A single sample is the source of the 13 T cell receptor beta chains below, sequenced in a study of blood T cell repertoires in COVID-19. The data were produced by immunoSEQ multiplex PCR, yet TCRdb's version contains in-frame clones alone and is incomplete. Of roughly 100,000 clones in the sample, around 87% were seen once. The sequenced sample consisted of peripheral blood. The receptors originated from a woman aged 25-40 years with acute or convalescent COVID-19.

This clone was observed a single time. This chain links TRBV6-5 with TRBJ2-7; D is undetermined. V lost 2 bases and J 6 bases, leaving 14 bases between the germline ends. In germline, CDR1 is MNHEY, CDR2 SVGAGI. CDR3 size: 14 residues. CDR3 region: CASSYPNAPTEQYF. DNA for the CDR3: TGTGCCAGCAGTTACCCAAATGCGCCCACCGAGCAGTACTTC.

The chain carries TRBV6-5 and TRBJ1-2; TRBD1 aligns across 9 bases. The germline V gene encodes CDR1 MNHEY and CDR2 SVGAGI. V lost 0 bases and J lost 4; bases outside the gene matches: 3. The CDR3 sequence is 15 residues long. Written as DNA, the CDR3 is TGTGCCAGCAGTTACTCGACAGGGGGTGTCTATGGCTACACCTTC. Protein: CASSYSTGGVYGYTF.

The chain carries TRBV9 and TRBJ2-7, with D possibly matching TRBD1 (6 bases). Germline V CDR1 and CDR2: SGDLS, YYNGEE. The CDR3 loop spans 15 amino acids. Deletions cut 4 bases from V and 2 bases from J, with 16 bases between. This CDR3 is CASSPQGTGPYEQYF. The CDR3 DNA reads as TGTGCCAGCAGCCCCCAGGGCACAGGGCCCTACGAGCAGTACTTC.

The gene calls are TRBV24-1 and TRBJ2-3, with D perhaps TRBD2 (7 bases). The CDR3 is 16 amino acids. Germline-derived CDR1 and CDR2 are KGHDR and SFDVKD. With 5 bases removed from V and 5 bases from J, the gap between germline ends came to 19 bases. For the CDR3, the DNA is TGTGCCACCAGTGTTAGCCCCGGGGGGCCGGGAGATACGCAGTATTTT. This codes for CATSVSPGGPGDTQYF.

The rearrangement uses TRBV13 and TRBJ1-5; D not certain. The CDR3 contains 14 residues. V lost 0 bases and J 2 bases, leaving 5 bases between the germline ends. The germline V gene encodes CDR1 PRHDT and CDR2 FYEKMQ (reference sequence). The CDR3: CASSLGGGNQPQHF. DNA of the CDR3: TGTGCCAGCAGCTTAGGGGGAGGCAATCAGCCCCAGCATTTT. Variable domain in full (rest from reference TRBV13 and TRBJ1-5): AAGVIQSPRHLIKEKRETATLKCYPIPRHDTVYWYQQGPGQDPQFLISFYEKMQSDKGSIPDRFSAQQFSDYHSELNMSSLELGDSALYFCASSLGGGNQPQHFGDGTRLSIL.

The chain combines TRBV4-1 with TRBJ2-5; possibly TRBD2 for D (6 bases). The germline V gene encodes CDR1 MGHRA and CDR2 YSYEKL. Deletions cut 4 bases from V and 5 bases from J, with 14 bases between. This CDR3 has 14 amino acids. The CDR3 protein is CASSRQTREETQYF. CDR3 nucleotides: TGCGCCAGCAGCCGTCAGACTAGGGAGGAGACCCAGTACTTC.

The sample holds one count of this clone. This chain connects TRBV5-1 to TRBJ1-1; 8 bases match TRBD1. The CDR3 loop spans 15 amino acids. The germline V gene encodes CDR1 SGHRS and CDR2 YFSETQ. The J segment lost 8 bases and the V segment lost 5 bases, leaving 14 bases of the junction unmatched. The CDR3 region is CASRPEDGTGVEAFF. CDR3 bases: TGCGCCAGCAGGCCCGAAGACGGGACAGGCGTAGAAGCTTTCTTT.

The genes are TRBV25-1 and TRBJ2-7; possibly TRBD1 for D (5 bases). Per germline, CDR1 MGHDK and CDR2 SYGVNS. The CDR3 consists of 11 residues. V lost 11 bases to trimming and J lost 4 bases, with 12 bases between them. The CDR3, as DNA: TGTGCCTCAAGGCAGGGTTACGAGCAGTACTTC. Its protein is CASRQGYEQYF.

The chain combines TRBV7-2 with TRBJ1-5; 8 nucleotides match TRBD1. V lost 5 bases, J lost 3 bases, and 6 bases stayed unmatched. The CDR3 totals 15 residues. The germline gives CDR1 SGHTA, CDR2 FQGNSA. The CDR3 DNA follows: TGTGCCAGCAGCGGACAGGGCCTCACCAATCAGCCCCAGCATTTT. Its protein is CASSGQGLTNQPQHF.

The genes are TRBV4-1 and TRBJ1-3; D is possibly TRBD1 (6 bases). V shed 4 bases and J shed 0 bases, with 22 bases lying between them. The CDR3 length is 19 residues. Germline V gene data show CDR1 as MGHRA and CDR2 as YSYEKL. CDR3 sequence: CASSPPRGNSSLSGNTIYF. CDR3 coding DNA: TGCGCCAGCAGCCCCCCCAGGGGAAATTCCTCTCTCTCTGGAAACACCATATATTTT.

This CDR3 reads CASSDGVAGYGYTF. The CDR3, as DNA: TGTGCCAGCAGTGACGGGGTTGCGGGCTATGGCTACACCTTC. The chain couples TRBV6-1 to TRBJ1-2; no definite D call. Germline lookup yields CDR1 MNHNS and CDR2 SASEGT. CDR3 length: 14 residues. The V end lost 3 bases, the J end lost 4 bases, and 12 bases lay between the germline ends.

This clone was recorded many times. CDR3 residues: CASSLIGSWDRGVNEQFF. The DNA of the CDR3 is TGTGCCAGCAGTTTAATAGGTTCTTGGGACAGGGGTGTTAATGAGCAGTTCTTC. The genes are TRBV27 and TRBJ2-1, with 10 bases aligning to TRBD1. V lost 2 bases, J lost 7 bases, and 14 bases stayed unmatched. Germline V CDR1 and CDR2: MNHEY, SMNVEV (reference sequence). CDR3 length: 18 amino acids.

The chain is built from TRBV7-3 and TRBJ1-2; 9 bases match TRBD1. V was pared by 2 bases and J by 3 bases, with 7 bases of the junction left unmatched. CDR1 is SGHTA and CDR2 is FQGTGA in the germline V gene. The CDR3 is made up of 16 amino acids. The CDR3 is CASSLRPGQGDYGYTF. The CDR3 region has the DNA TGTGCCAGCAGCTTACGGCCGGGACAGGGCGACTATGGCTACACCTTC.